This T cell receptor (beta chain) derives from a study of T cell responses to AZD1222 COVID-19 vaccine. Study-wide context: Pooling of second doses given at about 4 or about 12 weeks was done. General observations from the study: Once two AZD1222 doses were given, Spike-specific TCR breadth and depth went up.

Method: immunoSEQ multiplex PCR; TCRdb's copy keeps in-frame clones and lacks some. The data show about 35,000 clones, with 75% to 90% seen just once and about 6.6% held by the top ten. In the case of this clone: Its matching antigen is unknown.

Germline values: CDR1 LGHNA, CDR2 YSLEER. Trimming cost V 0 bases and J 3 bases, with 9 bases left between them. The length of the CDR3 is 15 residues. The sequenced sample was peripheral blood, obtained on day 0 of AZD1222 vaccination. V gene TRBV4-3 combines with J gene TRBJ1-3; D is perhaps TRBD1 (5 bases). This receptor was identified in an adult in good health. The CDR3 nucleotides are TGCGCCAGCAGCCAAGATCCTACAGGTGGAAACACCATATATTTT. Translating gives CASSQDPTGGNTIYF.